These T cell receptor beta chains were read from a single sample in a study of T cells in localized non-small cell lung cancer. The repertoire was sequenced with immunoSEQ multiplex PCR; TCRdb's copy has only in-frame clones and lacks some. The repertoire has 20,000 to 30,000 clones, more than 75% of them found once; the top ten carry around 32%. The source was peripheral blood, collected before any cancer treatment. Receptors were obtained from a male donor older than 55 with stage I squamous cell lung carcinoma. CDR3s include the opening cysteine and the closing phenylalanine or tryptophan.

v_gene: TRBV7-9; CDR3aa: CASSERQRVNTEAFF
v_gene: TRBV5-1; CDR3aa: CASSLERTGVDEQYF
v_gene: TRBV6-1; CDR3aa: CASSEAGGGGPSYGYTF
v_gene: TRBV7-8; CDR3aa: CASSPREGPANQPQHF
v_gene: TRBV15; CDR3aa: CATSLWPPGTYEQYF
v_gene: TRBV7-2; CDR3aa: CASSTTSGSGQFF
v_gene: TRBV2; CDR3aa: CASRQTATDTQYF
v_gene: TRBV6-6; CDR3aa: CASRQGGETQYF
v_gene: TRBV5-6; CDR3aa: CASSFRTATNEKLFF
v_gene: TRBV11-2; CDR3aa: CASSLGGVNTGELFF
v_gene: TRBV7-6; CDR3aa: CASSDRAGGIGELFF
v_gene: TRBV5-1; CDR3aa: CASSLGLAGGPAKNIQYF
v_gene: TRBV5-6; CDR3aa: CASSLLGGSYEQYF
v_gene: TRBV7-6; CDR3aa: CASSLGPGAPDTQYF
v_gene: TRBV5-6; CDR3aa: CASSFIETVGNTIYF
v_gene: TRBV19; CDR3aa: CASSMPSRDTQYF
v_gene: TRBV5-6; CDR3aa: CASSDARLAGGRSEQYF
v_gene: TRBV10-3; CDR3aa: CAISELEGEQYF
v_gene: TRBV7-9; CDR3aa: CASSLRGDFSYEQYF
v_gene: TRBV6-1; CDR3aa: CASSERTPGELFF
v_gene: TRBV6-1; CDR3aa: CASSDRRLASNEQYF
v_gene: TRBV29-1; CDR3aa: CSVGGGGNQPQHF
v_gene: TRBV19; CDR3aa: CASSIGGLGEQFF
v_gene: TRBV10-3; CDR3aa: CAISGTEKETQYF
v_gene: TRBV27; CDR3aa: CASSPPGSAKNIQYF
v_gene: TRBV14; CDR3aa: CASSQGGGNSPLHF
v_gene: TRBV4-1; CDR3aa: CASSQAGGSNEQFF
v_gene: TRBV7-2; CDR3aa: CASSVNRDQPQHF
v_gene: TRBV5-5; CDR3aa: CASSLAGHPGGYGYTF
v_gene: TRBV7-2; CDR3aa: CASSLAGWNEQFF
v_gene: TRBV5-6; CDR3aa: CASSLFQRKETQYF
v_gene: TRBV9; CDR3aa: CASSPLITGELFF
v_gene: TRBV30; CDR3aa: CAWSVLAGGPGGELFF
v_gene: TRBV2; CDR3aa: CASSETNWTNEKLFF
v_gene: TRBV7-9; CDR3aa: CASSLGLYNEQFF
v_gene: TRBV19; CDR3aa: CASSITAGITGELFF
v_gene: TRBV7-8; CDR3aa: CASSRVDRGTYNEQFF
v_gene: TRBV4-3; CDR3aa: CASSQEVGGVQPQHF
v_gene: TRBV29-1; CDR3aa: CSDGTSGRETQYF
v_gene: TRBV7-6; CDR3aa: CASSSYRDRNYEQYF
v_gene: TRBV7-8; CDR3aa: CASSLTGGANQPQHF
v_gene: TRBV30; CDR3aa: CAWTPPLGQPQHF